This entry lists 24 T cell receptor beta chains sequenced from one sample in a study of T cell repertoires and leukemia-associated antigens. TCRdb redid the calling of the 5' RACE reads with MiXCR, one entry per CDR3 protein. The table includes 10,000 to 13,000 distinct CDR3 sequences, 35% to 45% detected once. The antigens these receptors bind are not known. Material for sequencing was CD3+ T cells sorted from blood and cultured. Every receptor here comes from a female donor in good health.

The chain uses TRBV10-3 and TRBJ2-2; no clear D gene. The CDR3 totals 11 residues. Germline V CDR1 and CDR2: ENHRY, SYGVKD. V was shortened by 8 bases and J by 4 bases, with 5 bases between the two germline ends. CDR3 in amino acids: CAISITGELFF. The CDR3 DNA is TGTGCCATCTCGATCACCGGGGAGCTGTTTTTT.

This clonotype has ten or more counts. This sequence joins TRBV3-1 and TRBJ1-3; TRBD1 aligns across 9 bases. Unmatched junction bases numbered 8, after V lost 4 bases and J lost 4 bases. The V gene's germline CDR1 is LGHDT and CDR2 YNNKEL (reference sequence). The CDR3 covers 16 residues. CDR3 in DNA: TGTGCCAGCAGCCCTGCGATTGGGACAGGGGGAAACACCATATATTTT. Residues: CASSPAIGTGGNTIYF.

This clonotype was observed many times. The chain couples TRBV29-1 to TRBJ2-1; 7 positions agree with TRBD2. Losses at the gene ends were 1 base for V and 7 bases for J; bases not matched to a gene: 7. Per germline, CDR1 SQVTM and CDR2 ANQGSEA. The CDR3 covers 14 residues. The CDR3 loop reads CSVEGGRAENEQFF. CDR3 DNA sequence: TGCAGCGTTGAAGGTGGGAGGGCCGAAAATGAGCAGTTCTTC.

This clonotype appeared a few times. The CDR3 DNA reads TGTGCCAGCAGCCCATCTAGCGGGCTCCAAGAGACCCAGTACTTC. It codes for CASSPSSGLQETQYF. The chain joins TRBV7-3 to TRBJ2-5; TRBD2 agrees at 8 bases. Germline V CDR1 and CDR2: SGHTA, FQGTGA. There are 15 residues in the CDR3. Unmatched junction bases numbered 6, after V lost 5 bases and J lost 1 base.

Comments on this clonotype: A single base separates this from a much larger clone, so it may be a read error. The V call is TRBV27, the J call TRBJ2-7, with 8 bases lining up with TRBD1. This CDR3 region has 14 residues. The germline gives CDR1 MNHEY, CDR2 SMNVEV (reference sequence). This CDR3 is CACSTWTGSYEQYF. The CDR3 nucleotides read TGTGCCTGCAGTACCTGGACAGGGAGCTACGAGCAGTACTTC.

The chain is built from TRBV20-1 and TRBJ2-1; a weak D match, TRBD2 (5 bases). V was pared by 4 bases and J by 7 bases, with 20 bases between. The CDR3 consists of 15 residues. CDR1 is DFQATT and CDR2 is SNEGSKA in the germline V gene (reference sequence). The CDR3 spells CSATPGRGFGNEQFF. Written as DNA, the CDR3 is TGCAGTGCTACCCCCGGACGGGGATTCGGAAATGAGCAGTTCTTC.

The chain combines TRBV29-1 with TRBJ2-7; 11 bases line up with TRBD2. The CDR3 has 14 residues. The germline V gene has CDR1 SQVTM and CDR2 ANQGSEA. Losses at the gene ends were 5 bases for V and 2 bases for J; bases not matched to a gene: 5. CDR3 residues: CSVTLTSGTYEQYF. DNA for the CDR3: TGCAGCGTTACCCTGACTAGCGGGACCTACGAGCAGTACTTC.

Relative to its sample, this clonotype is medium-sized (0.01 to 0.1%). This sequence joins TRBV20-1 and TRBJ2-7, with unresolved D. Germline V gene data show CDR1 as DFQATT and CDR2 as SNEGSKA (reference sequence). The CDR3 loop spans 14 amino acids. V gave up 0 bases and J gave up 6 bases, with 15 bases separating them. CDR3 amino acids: CSARDRASPAEQYF. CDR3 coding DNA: TGCAGTGCTAGAGATCGGGCCAGCCCTGCCGAGCAGTACTTC.

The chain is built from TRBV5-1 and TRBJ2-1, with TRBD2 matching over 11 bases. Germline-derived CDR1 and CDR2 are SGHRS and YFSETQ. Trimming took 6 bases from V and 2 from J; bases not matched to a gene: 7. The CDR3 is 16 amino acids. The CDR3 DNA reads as TGCGCCAGCACTTACTTAGCGGGAGGGCCCTACAATGAGCAGTTCTTC. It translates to CASTYLAGGPYNEQFF. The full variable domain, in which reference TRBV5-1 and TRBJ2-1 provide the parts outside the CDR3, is KAGVTQTPRYLIKTRGQQVTLSCSPISGHRSVSWYQQTPGQGLQFLFEYFSETQRNKGNFPGRFSGRQFSNSRSEMNVSTLELGDSALYLCASTYLAGGPYNEQFFGPGTRLTVL.

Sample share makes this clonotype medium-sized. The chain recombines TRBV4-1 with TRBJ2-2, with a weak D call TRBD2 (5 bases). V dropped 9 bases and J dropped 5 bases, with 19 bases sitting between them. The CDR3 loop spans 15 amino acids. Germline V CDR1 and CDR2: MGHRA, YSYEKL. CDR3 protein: CASTSGRSLTGELFF. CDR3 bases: TGCGCCAGTACATCTGGGAGATCGTTGACCGGGGAGCTGTTTTTT.

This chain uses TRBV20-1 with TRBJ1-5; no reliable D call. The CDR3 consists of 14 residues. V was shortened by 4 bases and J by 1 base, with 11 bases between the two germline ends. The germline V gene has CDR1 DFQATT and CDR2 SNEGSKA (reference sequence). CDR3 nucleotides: TGCAGTGCTATCTCGGGGTTAAGCAATCAGCCCCAGCATTTT. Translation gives CSAISGLSNQPQHF.

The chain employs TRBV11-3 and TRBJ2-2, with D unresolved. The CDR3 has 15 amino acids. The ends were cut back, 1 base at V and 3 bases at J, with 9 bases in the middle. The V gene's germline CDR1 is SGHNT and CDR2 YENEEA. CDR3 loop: CASSLVATDTGELFF. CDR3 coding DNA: TGTGCCAGCAGCTTAGTTGCGACGGACACCGGGGAGCTGTTTTTT.

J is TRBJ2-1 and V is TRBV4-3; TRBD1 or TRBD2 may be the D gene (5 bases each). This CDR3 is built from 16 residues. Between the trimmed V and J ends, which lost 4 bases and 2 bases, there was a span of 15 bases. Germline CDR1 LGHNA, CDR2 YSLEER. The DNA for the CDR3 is TGCGCCAGCAGCCCCGGTGGGGCGGAGGCCTACAATGAGCAGTTCTTC. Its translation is CASSPGGAEAYNEQFF.

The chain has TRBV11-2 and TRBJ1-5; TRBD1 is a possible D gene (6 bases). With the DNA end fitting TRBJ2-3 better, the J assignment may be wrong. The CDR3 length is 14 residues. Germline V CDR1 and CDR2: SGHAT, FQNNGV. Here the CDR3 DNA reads TGTGCCAGCAGCTCAGGGGTTGTCGGGCAGCCCCAGTATTTT. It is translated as CASSSGVVGQPQYF.

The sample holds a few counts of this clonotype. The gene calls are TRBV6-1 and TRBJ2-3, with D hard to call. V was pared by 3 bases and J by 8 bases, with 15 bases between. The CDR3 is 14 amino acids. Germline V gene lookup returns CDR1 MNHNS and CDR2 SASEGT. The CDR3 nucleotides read TGTGCCAGCAGTGACGGCGGCGGTGGTGTTACGCAGTATTTT. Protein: CASSDGGGGVTQYF.

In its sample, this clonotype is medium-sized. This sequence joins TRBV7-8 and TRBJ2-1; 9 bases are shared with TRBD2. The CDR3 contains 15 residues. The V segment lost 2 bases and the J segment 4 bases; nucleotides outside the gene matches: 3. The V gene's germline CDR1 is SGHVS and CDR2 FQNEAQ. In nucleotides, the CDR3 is TGTGCCAGCAGCTTACCTAGCGGGGTTTACAATGAGCAGTTCTTC. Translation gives CASSLPSGVYNEQFF.

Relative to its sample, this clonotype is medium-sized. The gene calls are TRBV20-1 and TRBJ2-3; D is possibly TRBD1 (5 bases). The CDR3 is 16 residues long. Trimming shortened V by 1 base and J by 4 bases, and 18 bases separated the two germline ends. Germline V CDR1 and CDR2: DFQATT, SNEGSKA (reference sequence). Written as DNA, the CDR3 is TGCAGTGCTAGAGTCTGGAGTGGGGCGAATGCAGATACGCAGTATTTT. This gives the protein CSARVWSGANADTQYF.

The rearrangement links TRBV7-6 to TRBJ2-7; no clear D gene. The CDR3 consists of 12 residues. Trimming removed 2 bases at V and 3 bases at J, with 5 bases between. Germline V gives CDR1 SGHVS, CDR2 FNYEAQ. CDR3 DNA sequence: TGTGCCAGCAGCTTAAACAGCTACGAGCAGTACTTC. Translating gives CASSLNSYEQYF.

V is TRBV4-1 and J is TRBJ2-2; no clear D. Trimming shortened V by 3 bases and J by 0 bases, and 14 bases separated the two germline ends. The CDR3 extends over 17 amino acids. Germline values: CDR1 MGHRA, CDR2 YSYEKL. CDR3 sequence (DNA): TGCGCCAGCAGCCAGGTAGTAGTGCAGACGAACACCGGGGAGCTGTTTTTT. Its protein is CASSQVVVQTNTGELFF.

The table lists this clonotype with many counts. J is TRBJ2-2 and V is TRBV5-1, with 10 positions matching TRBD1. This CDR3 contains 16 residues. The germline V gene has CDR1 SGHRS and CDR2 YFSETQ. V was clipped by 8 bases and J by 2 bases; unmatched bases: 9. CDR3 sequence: CASKTGGAGNTGELFF. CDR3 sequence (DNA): TGCGCCAGTAAGACAGGGGGCGCGGGAAACACCGGGGAGCTGTTTTTT.

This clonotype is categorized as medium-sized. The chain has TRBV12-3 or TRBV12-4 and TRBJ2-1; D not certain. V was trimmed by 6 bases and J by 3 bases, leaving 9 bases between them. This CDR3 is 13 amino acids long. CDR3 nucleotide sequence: TGTGCCAGCAGAATAATCAACTACAATGAGCAGTTCTTC. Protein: CASRIINYNEQFF.

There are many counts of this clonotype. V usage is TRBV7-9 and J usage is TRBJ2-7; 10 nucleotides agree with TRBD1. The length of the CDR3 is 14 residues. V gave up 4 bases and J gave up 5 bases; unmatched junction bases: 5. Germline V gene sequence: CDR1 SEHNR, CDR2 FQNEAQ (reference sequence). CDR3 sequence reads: CASSSGTGVNEQYF. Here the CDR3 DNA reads TGTGCCAGCAGCTCCGGGACAGGGGTCAACGAGCAGTACTTC. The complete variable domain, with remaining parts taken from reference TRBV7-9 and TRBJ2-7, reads DTGVSQNPRHKITKRGQNVTFRCDPISEHNRLYWYRQTLGQGPEFLTYFQNEAQLEKSRLLSDRFSAERPKGSFSTLEIQRTEQGDSAMYLCASSSGTGVNEQYFGPGTRLTVT.

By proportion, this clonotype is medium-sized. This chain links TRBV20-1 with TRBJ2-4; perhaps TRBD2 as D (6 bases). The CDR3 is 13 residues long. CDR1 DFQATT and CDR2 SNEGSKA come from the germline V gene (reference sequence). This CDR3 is CSAQGTPKNIQYF. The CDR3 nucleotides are TGCAGCGCTCAAGGGACTCCCAAAAACATTCAGTACTTC.

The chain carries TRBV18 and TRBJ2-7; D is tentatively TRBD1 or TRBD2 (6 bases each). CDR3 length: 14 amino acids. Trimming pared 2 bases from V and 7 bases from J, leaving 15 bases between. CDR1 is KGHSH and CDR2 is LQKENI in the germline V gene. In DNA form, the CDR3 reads TGTGCCAGCTCACCAGGGCTGGGGGCGGGAGAGCAGTACTTC. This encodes CASSPGLGAGEQYF.